The 3 T cell receptor beta chains below come from one sample, sequenced in a study of lymphopenia after photon versus proton radiotherapy. Profiling relied on immunoSEQ multiplex PCR, and the TCRdb table lists in-frame clones only, not all of them. The table lists about 17,000 clones, around 83% of them singletons. Sequencing used peripheral blood, obtained from a patient treated with proton-based radiotherapy. Source of these receptors: a man in his 70s with pancreatic cancer.

This chain joins TRBV11-2 and TRBJ2-2; no definite D call. Trimming removed 3 bases at V and 4 bases at J, with 15 bases between. The CDR3 spans 16 residues. Germline V gene sequence: CDR1 SGHAT, CDR2 FQNNGV. The CDR3 DNA reads as TGTGCCAGCAGCTTCCAACAGAGTCCGATCACCGGGGAGCTGTTTTTT. Amino acids: CASSFQQSPITGELFF.

The chain employs TRBV5-1 and TRBJ2-1; D is undetermined. The length of the CDR3 is 12 residues. CDR1 is SGHRS, CDR2 YFSETQ, per germline. V was trimmed by 7 bases and J by 2 bases, leaving 7 bases between them. The CDR3 DNA is TGCGCCAGCGGAGACACCTACAATGAGCAGTTCTTC. Its translation is CASGDTYNEQFF.

V gene TRBV4-2 combines with J gene TRBJ2-3, with 8 positions matching TRBD2. V shed 5 bases and J 3 bases; nucleotides not matched to a gene: 4. CDR1 is LGHNA, CDR2 YNFKEQ, per germline. There are 14 residues in the CDR3. The CDR3 loop is CASSEGLATDTQYF. The DNA of the CDR3 is TGTGCCAGCAGCGAAGGACTAGCAACAGATACGCAGTATTTT.